Presented here are 10 T cell receptor delta chains from one specimen sequenced in a study of gamma-delta chains in newborns, infants, children. TCRdb reanalyzed the reads using CATT. The profile shows around 12,000 delta-chain clones, 3% to 4.5% of them singletons. Sequenced material: blood. The receptors here all came from a child who was a newborn, infant or young child, either healthy, febrile or measles-vaccinated (not recorded which).

The V gene went uncalled, while the J gene is TRDJ1; the table assigns TRDD3, which was not confirmed against the DNA. The CDR3 length is 23 residues. CDR3 protein: CALGNPGPSGPGGYRRYTDKLIF. CDR3 in DNA: TGTGCTCTTGGGAATCCTGGGCCTTCCGGTCCTGGGGGATACCGCCGGTACACCGATAAACTCATCTTT.

The J gene is TRDJ1, the V gene TRDV1; D is uncertain. V was clipped by 0 bases and J by 10 bases, with 27 bases between them. The CDR3 consists of 18 residues. The germline gives CDR1 TSWWSYY, CDR2 QGS. CDR3 in amino acids: CALGELGRTAIWVTRLIF. In DNA, the CDR3 is TGTGCTCTTGGGGAACTAGGCCGGACGGCAATTTGGGTAACAAGACTCATCTTT.

Here the CDR3 DNA reads TGTGCCTGTGACTCCTGGGGGATACAAGGCTCCTGGGACACCCGACAGATGTTTTTC. This codes for CACDSWGIQGSWDTRQMFF. This chain joins TRDV2 and TRDJ3; the match to TRDD3 covers 11 bases. V trimming: 3 bases; J trimming: 0 bases; junction bases outside the gene matches: 6. Germline CDR1 GEAIGNYY, CDR2 EKD. This CDR3 spans 19 amino acids.

There are a few counts of this clone. This sequence joins TRDV2 and TRDJ1, with 7 bases aligning to TRDD3. The germline CDR1 and CDR2 sequences are GEAIGNYY and EKD. With 0 bases clipped from V and 0 bases from J, the junction kept 9 bases outside the gene matches. The CDR3 length is 17 residues. The CDR3 DNA reads TGTGCCTGTGACACCGCGGCTGGGGGGGGGTACACCGATAAACTCATCTTT. Its translation: CACDTAAGGGYTDKLIF.

The chain joins TRDV2 to TRDJ2; D is unresolved. Germline CDR1 is GEAIGNYY and CDR2 is EKD. Trimming shortened V by 3 bases and J by 0 bases, and 13 bases separated the two germline ends. The CDR3 length is 16 residues. CDR3 loop: CACDPVAGALTAQLFF. The CDR3, as DNA: TGTGCCTGTGACCCCGTTGCGGGAGCTTTGACAGCACAACTCTTCTTT.

In regard to this clone: At the DNA level, this CDR3 is encoded by other sequences in the same sample as well. This chain links TRDV2 with TRDJ1; 13 bases fit TRDD3. Germline CDR1 GEAIGNYY, CDR2 EKD. J lost 0 bases, V lost 3 bases, and 12 bases had no gene match. The CDR3 runs 19 residues. DNA for the CDR3: TGTGCCTGTGACTCACTGGGGGATACGCTCCTAGGGTACACCGATAAACTCATCTTT. Its translation: CACDSLGDTLLGYTDKLIF.

By share of the sample, this clone is medium-sized. This sequence joins TRDV2 and TRDJ3, with D perhaps matching TRDD3 (6 bases). The germline CDR1 and CDR2 sequences are GEAIGNYY and EKD. Trimming cost V 4 bases and J 5 bases, with 14 bases left between them. The CDR3 totals 16 residues. This CDR3 is CACDPVLGGDTRQMFF. CDR3 sequence (DNA): TGTGCCTGTGATCCCGTACTGGGAGGGGACACCCGACAGATGTTTTTC.

The J gene call is TRDJ3, but no V gene call exists; the table names TRDD3, a call not compared with the DNA. The CDR3 extends over 26 amino acids. This CDR3 reads CALASSSSYFSGLRGHLSWDTRQMFF. The CDR3 DNA reads TGTGCTCTTGCGTCTAGTTCTTCCTACTTTTCGGGGCTCCGAGGTCACCTCTCCTGGGACACCCGACAGATGTTTTTC.

The V gene is TRDV1, the J gene TRDJ1; 7 bases are a match to TRDD2. This CDR3 is built from 16 residues. The germline V gene has CDR1 TSWWSYY and CDR2 QGS. V shed 1 base and J 3 bases; nucleotides not matched to a gene: 8. The CDR3 loop is CALGERPSSVSDKLIF. The CDR3 region has the DNA TGTGCTCTTGGGGAACGTCCTTCCTCGGTTTCCGATAAACTCATCTTT.

Comments on this clone: A read error may explain this, as a much larger clone is one base away. The J gene corresponds to TRDJ3; a V gene call is absent; the table assigns TRDD3, which was not confirmed against the DNA. The CDR3 runs 19 residues. The CDR3 loop reads CACDTAGDYRSWDTRQMFF. CDR3 DNA: TGTGCCTGTGACACCGCGGGGGATTATCGCTCCTGGGACACCCGGCAGATGTTTTTC.